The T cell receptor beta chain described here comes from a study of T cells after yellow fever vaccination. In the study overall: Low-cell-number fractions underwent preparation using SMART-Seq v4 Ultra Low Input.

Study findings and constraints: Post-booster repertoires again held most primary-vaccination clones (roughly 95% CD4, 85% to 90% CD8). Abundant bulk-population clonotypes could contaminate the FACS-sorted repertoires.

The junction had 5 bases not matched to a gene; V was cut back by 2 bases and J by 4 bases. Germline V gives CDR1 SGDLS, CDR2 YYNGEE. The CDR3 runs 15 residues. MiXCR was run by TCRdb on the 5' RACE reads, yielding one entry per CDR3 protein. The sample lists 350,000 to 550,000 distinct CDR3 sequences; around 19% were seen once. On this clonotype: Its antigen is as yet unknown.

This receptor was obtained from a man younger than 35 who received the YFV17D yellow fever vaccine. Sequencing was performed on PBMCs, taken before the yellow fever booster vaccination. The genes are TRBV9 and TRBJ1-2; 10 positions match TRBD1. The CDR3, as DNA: TGTGCCAGCAGCGTGAGGGACAGGGGAGTCTATGGCTACACCTTC. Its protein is CASSVRDRGVYGYTF.